A single T cell receptor beta chain is shown here with its context. The antigen remains unidentified. This entry is derived from a study of cytomegalovirus exposure and HLA in healthy donors. Study-wide results and caveats: After further analysis at a later stage, roughly 15,000 TCR beta sequences were associated with HLA alleles at 0.05 false discovery rate.

V lost 3 bases and J lost 9; bases outside the gene matches: 8. CDR1 MNHNS and CDR2 SASEGT come from the germline V gene. CDR3 length: 15 residues. Amplification used 60 Vbeta primers and 13 Jbeta primers. Generated by immunoSEQ multiplex PCR, the TCRdb table keeps only in-frame clones and is missing some. The sample lists about 160,000 clones; approximately 79% were seen once. The sample consisted of PBMCs. The chain carries TRBV6-1 and TRBJ1-5; 10 positions agree with TRBD1. The receptor was isolated from a man aged 45-60 years in good health and CMV-seropositive. The CDR3 nucleotides read TGTGCCAGCAGTGAGACAGGGGGCAATATATTGCCCCAGCATTTT. This gives the protein CASSETGGNILPQHF.